This T cell receptor (beta chain) originates from a study of T-cell memory formation after mild COVID-19. Overall study: Largely donor-specific sequence clusters came from a couple of donors.

The length of the CDR3 is 15 residues. The V gene's germline CDR1 is SGDLS and CDR2 YYNGEE. The V gene lost 4 bases and the J gene lost 1 base, with 14 bases spanning the gap. General study results and limits: Pre-infection memory held some responding clones, suggesting pre-existing cross-reactive T cells responded. Clones which contracted sat mainly in CM and EM if CD4+, and in EMRA if CD8+.

This clonotype was recorded many times. Its antigen is not known. TCR alpha and TCR beta cDNA libraries with sample barcodes and UMIs came from 5'RACE using constant-segment primers. TCRdb re-derived calls from the 5' RACE reads in MiXCR, one entry per CDR3 protein. The sample lists 120,000 to 150,000 distinct CDR3 sequences, about 6% occurring once. V usage is TRBV9 and J usage is TRBJ1-1; no clear D gene. The sample was PBMCs or a T cell subset sorted from them (not recorded which). This clonotype was obtained from an adult woman who had mild COVID-19 (a few samples of this study predate the infection). Cell type and time point are not known. The CDR3 sequence: CASSRWMRENTEAFF. Written as DNA, the CDR3 is TGTGCCAGCAGCCGCTGGATGAGGGAGAACACTGAAGCTTTCTTT.